These 28 T cell receptor beta chains share one sample of origin, sequenced in a study of control samples from healthy donors and cancer patients. Profiling relied on immunoSEQ multiplex PCR, and the TCRdb table lists in-frame clones only, not all of them. The sample contains tens of thousands of clones, roughly four fifths of which appear only once. Material for sequencing was blood. The receptors were gathered from a woman aged 55-70 years in good health.

The chain is built from TRBV19 and TRBJ2-3, with 9 bases lining up with TRBD1. The CDR3 has 14 amino acids. V was pared by 6 bases and J by 3 bases, with 4 bases of the junction left unmatched. Germline CDR1 is LNHDA and CDR2 is SQIVND (reference sequence). CDR3 in amino acids: CASRNRGQTDTQYF. CDR3 sequence (DNA): TGTGCCAGTAGAAACAGGGGGCAGACAGATACGCAGTATTTT.

The J gene is TRBJ2-3, the V gene TRBV19; 8 bases are shared with TRBD2. The CDR3 totals 17 residues. The germline gives CDR1 LNHDA, CDR2 SQIVND (reference sequence). The V segment lost 8 bases and the J segment 1 base; nucleotides outside the gene matches: 14. The CDR3 reads CASAPEGGGRRTDTQYF. In DNA, the CDR3 is TGTGCCAGTGCCCCTGAGGGGGGCGGGAGGCGCACAGATACGCAGTATTTT.

The rearrangement links TRBV7-9 to TRBJ2-7; 7 nucleotides line up with TRBD2. V shed 5 bases, J shed 5 bases, and the junction held 9 bases outside the gene matches. The CDR3 spans 14 residues. The germline V gene encodes CDR1 SEHNR and CDR2 FQNEAQ (reference sequence). In DNA form, the CDR3 reads TGTGCCAGCAGCCCCGACGGGCGGGGGAACGAGCAGTACTTC. Translated: CASSPDGRGNEQYF.

V gene TRBV7-2 combines with J gene TRBJ2-5, with TRBD2 as a possible D gene (6 bases). Trimming left V 2 bases short and J 5 bases short, with 12 bases between. This CDR3 is built from 14 residues. Germline values: CDR1 SGHTA, CDR2 FQGNSA. This CDR3 is CASSLRLAMETQYF. CDR3 coding DNA: TGTGCCAGCAGCTTACGGCTAGCGATGGAGACCCAGTACTTC.

Note on this clone: Compared with germline, one end of the junction differs, possibly owing to a read error. This chain joins TRBV7-7 and TRBJ2-7, with D hard to call. From germline, CDR1 is SSHAT and CDR2 FNYEAQ (reference sequence). This CDR3 comprises 13 residues. CDR3 protein: CASSLGQNYEQYF. In DNA form, the CDR3 reads TGTGCTAGCAGCTTAGGGCAGAACTACGAGCAGTACTTC. Full variable domain (remainder filled in from reference TRBV7-7 and TRBJ2-7): GAGVSQSPRYKVTKRGQDVTLRCDPISSHATLYWYQQALGQGPEFLTYFNYEAQPDKSGLPSDRFSAERPEGSISTLTIQRTEQRDSAMYRCASSLGQNYEQYFGPGTRLTVT.

CDR3 sequence (DNA): TGTGCCAGCACCCCCTTCCGGGAGGGTAATGAGCAGTTCTTC. Amino acid sequence: CASTPFREGNEQFF. The chain uses TRBV28 and TRBJ2-1, with 8 positions matching TRBD2. The CDR3 runs 14 residues. Per germline, CDR1 MDHEN and CDR2 SYDVKM. J was trimmed by 7 bases and V by 7 bases; bases with no gene match: 9.

The CDR3 is CASSLTPGTAPSTDTQYF. CDR3 in DNA: TGCGCCAGCAGCTTGACCCCGGGGACGGCCCCTAGCACAGATACGCAGTATTTT. The chain joins TRBV5-1 to TRBJ2-3, with D perhaps assigned TRBD1 or TRBD2 (5 bases each). Germline CDR1 is SGHRS and CDR2 is YFSETQ. Trimming pared 1 base from V and 0 bases from J, leaving 18 bases between. CDR3 length equals 18 residues.

A single count supports this clone. The chain recombines TRBV6-5 with TRBJ1-5; possible D gene TRBD1, 5 bases. V was clipped by 10 bases and J by 2 bases, with 12 bases between them. The CDR3 spans 13 residues. Per germline, CDR1 MNHEY and CDR2 SVGAGI. The CDR3 DNA is TGTGCCACCCGCGGGACCGGCAATCAGCCCCAGCATTTT. It translates to CATRGTGNQPQHF.

This clone was seen only once. The junction and the germline gene differ at one end; a read error may be behind it. This rearrangement joins TRBV6-5 to TRBJ1-2; 7 bases match TRBD1. This CDR3 is built from 10 residues. CDR1 and CDR2 from the germline V gene are MNHEY and SVGAGI. The CDR3 coding sequence is TGTGATACTCGGGCGTCGCAGGGGGACTTC. Residues: CDTRASQGDF.

The chain uses TRBV12-5 and TRBJ1-2; D is perhaps TRBD1 (5 bases). V lost 2 bases to trimming and J lost 5 bases, with 9 bases between them. The CDR3 extends over 13 amino acids. Germline-derived CDR1 and CDR2 are LGHNT and FRNRAP. The CDR3 bases are TGTGCTAGTGGTTTGAGCCAGGGATATGGCTACACCTTC. Translated, it gives CASGLSQGYGYTF. Complete variable domain (other parts from reference TRBV12-5 and TRBJ1-2): DARVTQTPRHKVTEMGQEVTMRCQPILGHNTVFWYRQTMMQGLELLAYFRNRAPLDDSGMPKDRFSAEMPDATLATLKIQPSEPRDSAVYFCASGLSQGYGYTFGSGTRLTVV.

V gene TRBV28 combines with J gene TRBJ1-5; TRBD1 might be the D (6 bases). Trimming took 2 bases from V and 7 from J, leaving 12 bases between them. Germline CDR1 reads MDHEN; CDR2 reads SYDVKM. This CDR3 has 14 residues. CDR3 sequence reads: CASSLGQGNQPQHF. DNA for the CDR3: TGTGCCAGCAGTTTAGGTCAGGGGAACCAGCCCCAGCATTTT. Variable domain in full (rest from reference TRBV28 and TRBJ1-5): DVKVTQSSRYLVKRTGEKVFLECVQDMDHENMFWYRQDPGLGLRLIYFSYDVKMKEKGDIPEGYSVSREKKERFSLILESASTNQTSMYLCASSLGQGNQPQHFGDGTRLSIL.

The table lists this clone with a count of one. This chain uses TRBV6-2 or TRBV6-3 with TRBJ2-7, with a tentative D call TRBD1 (6 bases). This CDR3 has 15 amino acids. V gave up 2 bases and J gave up 0 bases, with 11 bases separating them. From germline, CDR1 is MNHEY and CDR2 SVGEGT. For the CDR3, the DNA is TGTGCCAGCAGTTACATCTGGACAGCCTCCTACGAGCAGTACTTC. This encodes CASSYIWTASYEQYF.

The chain uses TRBV18 and TRBJ1-1, with a possible D match to TRBD1 (5 bases). In germline, CDR1 is KGHSH, CDR2 LQKENI. Trimming removed 3 bases from V and 2 bases from J, with 10 bases in between. The CDR3 runs to 14 residues. The CDR3 DNA reads TGTGCCAGCTCACCCGCAACAGGTAACACTGAAGCTTTCTTT. As protein: CASSPATGNTEAFF. Filled out from reference TRBV18 and TRBJ1-1, the complete variable domain reads NAGVMQNPRHLVRRRGQEARLRCSPMKGHSHVYWYRQLPEEGLKFMVYLQKENIIDESGMPKERFSAEFPKEGPSILRIQQVVRGDSAAYFCASSPATGNTEAFFGQGTRLTVV.

The chain recombines TRBV18 with TRBJ1-4; 7 nucleotides agree with TRBD1. The CDR3 extends over 14 amino acids. CDR1 and CDR2 from the germline V gene are KGHSH and LQKENI. Trimming cost V 4 bases and J 3 bases; bases outside gene matches: 2. DNA of the CDR3: TGTGCCAGCTCACGAGGGACAGCTAATGAAAAACTGTTTTTT. Protein: CASSRGTANEKLFF.

The chain carries TRBV28 and TRBJ1-4; D might be TRBD1 (6 bases). The CDR3 is 14 residues long. V was shortened by 7 bases and J by 10 bases, with 19 bases between the two germline ends. The germline CDR1 and CDR2 sequences are MDHEN and SYDVKM. DNA of the CDR3: TGTGCCAGCAAAAAGGGACAAAAGACAGGAAAACTGTTTTTT. It is translated as CASKKGQKTGKLFF.

The V call is TRBV7-6, the J call TRBJ2-3; no reliable D call. Germline CDR1 reads SGHVS; CDR2 reads FNYEAQ. The ends were cut back, 1 base at V and 5 bases at J, with 7 bases in the middle. CDR3 size: 13 residues. In DNA, the CDR3 is TGTGCCAGCAGCTTAGGACCTGGAGATACGCAGTATTTT. This encodes CASSLGPGDTQYF.

This clone was observed a handful of times. The chain combines TRBV5-6 with TRBJ1-4; 7 bases line up with TRBD1. The CDR3 consists of 13 residues. In germline, CDR1 is SGHDT, CDR2 YYEEEE. Trimming took 6 bases from V and 7 from J; bases not matched to a gene: 6. CDR3 DNA sequence: TGTGCCAGCACCGGACAGGCGGGTGAAAAACTGTTTTTT. Its protein product is CASTGQAGEKLFF.

The sample holds a few counts of this clone. V and J are TRBV29-1 and TRBJ2-2; TRBD2 might be the D (5 bases). Germline CDR1 is SQVTM and CDR2 is ANQGSEA. This CDR3 spans 14 amino acids. V lost 4 bases and J lost 4, with 13 bases in between. DNA of the CDR3: TGCAGCGTTGTGGGGAGCTTCGGCACCGGGGAGCTGTTTTTT. This codes for CSVVGSFGTGELFF.

The V and J genes are TRBV28 and TRBJ2-3; a weak D match, TRBD2 (6 bases). This CDR3 has 15 residues. V shed 4 bases and J shed 4 bases, with 15 bases lying between them. The germline V gene encodes CDR1 MDHEN and CDR2 SYDVKM. The CDR3 DNA reads as TGTGCCAGCAGTTACCCGGGGGAGGCCCCAGATACGCAGTATTTT. Protein: CASSYPGEAPDTQYF.

This clone was seen only once. This chain connects TRBV10-3 to TRBJ1-5, with 7 bases lining up with TRBD1. The J segment lost 0 bases and the V segment lost 10 bases, leaving 3 bases of the junction unmatched. CDR1 and CDR2 from the germline V gene are ENHRY and SYGVKD. The CDR3 length is 13 residues. The CDR3 loop is CATGTDSNQPQHF. The CDR3 region has the DNA TGTGCCACCGGGACAGATAGCAATCAGCCCCAGCATTTT.

The chain is built from TRBV18 and TRBJ2-5, with 7 bases matching TRBD2. This CDR3 contains 14 residues. Unmatched junction bases numbered 6, after V lost 3 bases and J lost 5 bases. Per germline, CDR1 KGHSH and CDR2 LQKENI. CDR3: CASSPGGSRETQYF. Written as DNA, the CDR3 is TGTGCCAGCTCACCGGGAGGGAGTCGGGAGACCCAGTACTTC.

The rearrangement joins TRBV10-1 to TRBJ2-4; D ambiguous. CDR3 length equals 15 residues. CDR1 and CDR2 (germline): WNHNN, SYGVQD (reference sequence). V shed 5 bases and J shed 1 base, with 12 bases lying between them. In nucleotides, the CDR3 is TGCGCCAGCAGTAACAAAAGTGGGGCCAAAAACATTCAGTACTTC. Amino acids: CASSNKSGAKNIQYF.

V is TRBV3-1 (or the pseudogene TRBV3-2) and J is TRBJ1-1, with unresolved D. CDR3 length: 13 residues. The germline V and J ends were trimmed by 0 bases and 10 bases, with 12 bases remaining between them. Looked up from germline, CDR1 is LGHDT and CDR2 is YNNKEL (reference sequence). The CDR3 region has the DNA TGTGCCAGCAGCCAAGAGTCGGCACCTGTAGCTTTCTTT. As protein: CASSQESAPVAFF.

The J gene is TRBJ2-4, the V gene TRBV6-1; D possibly corresponds to TRBD1 (5 bases). This CDR3 comprises 14 residues. Germline V CDR1 and CDR2: MNHNS, SASEGT. The ends were cut back, 4 bases at V and 1 base at J, with 8 bases in the middle. The CDR3 coding sequence is TGTGCCAGCAGTGTAGCAGGGGCCAAAAACATTCAGTACTTC. Amino acids: CASSVAGAKNIQYF.

This sequence joins TRBV5-5 and TRBJ1-1; D is perhaps TRBD1 (5 bases). The V end was cut by 4 bases, the J end by 5 bases, with 15 bases between. Per germline, CDR1 SGHKS and CDR2 YYEKEE (reference sequence). CDR3 length: 14 amino acids. CDR3 protein: CASSPGIWGTEAFF. The CDR3 bases are TGTGCCAGCAGCCCGGGGATCTGGGGGACTGAAGCTTTCTTT. Combining the CDR3 with reference TRBV5-5 and TRBJ1-1 gives the whole variable domain DAGVTQSPTHLIKTRGQQVTLRCSPISGHKSVSWYQQVLGQGPQFIFQYYEKEERGRGNFPDRFSARQFPNYSSELNVNALLLGDSALYLCASSPGIWGTEAFFGQGTRLTVV.

This chain joins TRBV7-2 and TRBJ2-5, with 11 nucleotides matching TRBD2. The V and J ends lost 5 bases and 11 bases, in that order; junction bases with no gene match: 7. Germline loops: CDR1 SGHTA, CDR2 FQGNSA. This CDR3 region has 13 residues. The CDR3, as DNA: TGTGCCAGCAGCCAACTAGCGGGGGAAAGGCAGTACTTC. Protein sequence: CASSQLAGERQYF.

This clone was picked up a small number of times. V gene TRBV6-6 combines with J gene TRBJ1-2, with TRBD1 matching over 8 bases. The CDR3 runs to 13 residues. Unmatched junction bases numbered 8, after V lost 6 bases and J lost 8 bases. Germline loops: CDR1 MNHNY, CDR2 SVGAGI (reference sequence). CDR3 DNA: TGTGCCAGCAGAGGACAGGGACTTACCGGCTACACCTTC. It is translated as CASRGQGLTGYTF.

The chain joins TRBV28 to TRBJ2-5, with TRBD2 matching 8 bases. V lost 3 bases, J lost 5 bases, and 11 bases stayed unmatched. The germline gives CDR1 MDHEN, CDR2 SYDVKM. This CDR3 has 16 amino acids. CDR3 region: CASSFLASGSRETQYF. The DNA for the CDR3 is TGTGCCAGCAGTTTTCTGGCTAGCGGGTCCCGTGAGACCCAGTACTTC.